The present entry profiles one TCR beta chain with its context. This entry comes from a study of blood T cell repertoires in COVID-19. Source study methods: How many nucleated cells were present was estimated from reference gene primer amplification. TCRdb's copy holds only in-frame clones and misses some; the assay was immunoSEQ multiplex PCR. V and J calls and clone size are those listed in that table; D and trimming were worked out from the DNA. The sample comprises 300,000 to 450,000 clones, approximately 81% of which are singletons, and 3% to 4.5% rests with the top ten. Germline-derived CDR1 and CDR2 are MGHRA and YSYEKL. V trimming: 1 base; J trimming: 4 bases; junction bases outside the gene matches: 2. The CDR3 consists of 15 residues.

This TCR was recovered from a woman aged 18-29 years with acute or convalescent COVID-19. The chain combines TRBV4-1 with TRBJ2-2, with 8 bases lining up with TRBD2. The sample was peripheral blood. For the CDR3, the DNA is TGCGCCAGCAGCCAAGGGCGGGAGGTCACCGGGGAGCTGTTTTTT. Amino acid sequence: CASSQGREVTGELFF.